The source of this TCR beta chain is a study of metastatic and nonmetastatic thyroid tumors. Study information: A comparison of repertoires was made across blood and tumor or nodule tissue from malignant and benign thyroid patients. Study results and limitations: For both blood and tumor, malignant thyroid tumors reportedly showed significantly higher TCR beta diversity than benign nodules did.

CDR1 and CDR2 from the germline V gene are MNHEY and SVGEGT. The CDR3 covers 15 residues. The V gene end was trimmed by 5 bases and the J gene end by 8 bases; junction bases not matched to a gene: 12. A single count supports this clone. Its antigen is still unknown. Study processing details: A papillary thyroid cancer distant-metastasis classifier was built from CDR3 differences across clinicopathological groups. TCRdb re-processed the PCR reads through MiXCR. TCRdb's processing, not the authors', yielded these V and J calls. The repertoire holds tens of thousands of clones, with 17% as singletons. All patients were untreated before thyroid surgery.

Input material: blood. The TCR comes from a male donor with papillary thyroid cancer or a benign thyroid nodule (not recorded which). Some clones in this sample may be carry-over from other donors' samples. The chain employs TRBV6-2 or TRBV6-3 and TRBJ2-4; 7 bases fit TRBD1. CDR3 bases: TGTGCCAGCAGTCAGTCCGGGACAGTGGAAGACATTCAGTACTTC. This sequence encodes CASSQSGTVEDIQYF.